This passage covers 14 T cell receptor beta chains from one sample sequenced in a study of CD8 T cells in ankylosing spondylitis. TCRdb reanalysed the 5' RACE reads using MiXCR and keeps one entry per CDR3 protein. The table records around 230,000 distinct CDR3 sequences, 8% to 10% of them present only once. Material for sequencing was blood, either unsorted or a sorted T cell fraction (not recorded which). All receptors come from a female donor with ankylosing spondylitis or in good health (not recorded which).

At least ten counts were recorded for this clonotype. This rearrangement joins TRBV24-1 to TRBJ2-1, with D hard to call. V lost 1 base and J 10 bases, leaving 10 bases between the germline ends. There are 13 residues in the CDR3. CDR1 is KGHDR, CDR2 SFDVKD, per germline. CDR3 amino acids: CATSDFNGKEQFF. CDR3 nucleotide sequence: TGTGCCACCAGTGATTTTAATGGTAAGGAGCAGTTCTTC.

This clonotype was detected ten times or more. J is TRBJ1-1 and V is TRBV7-6, with D uncertain. Germline lookup yields CDR1 SGHVS and CDR2 FNYEAQ. The CDR3 is 14 amino acids. V was clipped by 1 base and J by 2 bases, with 8 bases between them. The CDR3 region has the DNA TGTGCCAGCAGCTTAGTCGCGACCAACACTGAAGCTTTCTTT. Translated: CASSLVATNTEAFF. The whole variable domain, filled in from reference TRBV7-6 and TRBJ1-1, reads GAGVSQSPRYKVTKRGQDVALRCDPISGHVSLYWYRQALGQGPEFLTYFNYEAQQDKSGLPNDRFSAERPEGSISTLTIQRTEQRDSAMYRCASSLVATNTEAFFGQGTRLTVV.

In regard to this clonotype: Possible read error: a much larger clone is one base away. This chain links TRBV5-6 with TRBJ2-7; the D gene is possibly TRBD1 (6 bases). CDR3 length: 18 residues. CDR1 and CDR2 from the germline V gene are SGHDT and YYEEEE. CDR3 DNA sequence: TGTGCCAGCAACTTGTTAAGGGGGACCCTAAGCGGCACCTACGAGCAGTACTTC. As protein: CASNLLRGTLSGTYEQYF.

This clonotype was recorded at least ten times. The chain has TRBV14 and TRBJ1-1; D is ambiguous. This CDR3 contains 13 residues. Trimming cost V 1 base and J 2 bases, with 5 bases left between them. CDR1 and CDR2 from the germline V gene are SGHDN and FVKESK. The CDR3 DNA sequence: TGTGCCAGCAGCCAAGTCAGAAACACTGAAGCTTTCTTT. Protein: CASSQVRNTEAFF.

This clonotype was counted at least ten times. This chain links TRBV19 with TRBJ1-2, with a possible D match to TRBD1 (5 bases). Trimming took 4 bases from V and 2 from J, leaving 11 bases between them. The CDR3 runs 14 residues. Germline CDR1 LNHDA, CDR2 SQIVND (reference sequence). The CDR3 region is CASSRQTRNYGYTF. The CDR3, as DNA: TGTGCCAGTAGTAGACAGACCCGAAACTATGGCTACACCTTC.

This clonotype was observed many times. The V and J genes are TRBV11-2 and TRBJ2-1; 7 bases line up with TRBD2. The CDR3 consists of 15 residues. V trimming: 5 bases; J trimming: 3 bases; junction bases outside the gene matches: 7. CDR1 and CDR2 (germline): SGHAT, FQNNGV. The CDR3 protein is CASSPTKRDYNEQFF. The CDR3 DNA reads as TGTGCCAGCAGCCCCACCAAGCGGGACTACAATGAGCAGTTCTTC.

This clonotype was recorded many times. CDR3 in DNA: TGCGCCAGCAGCTTCCCCCGGGCAGAACGCAGGGCCAACGTCCTGACTTTC. It yields the protein CASSFPRAERRANVLTF. The V and J genes are TRBV5-1 and TRBJ2-6; D uncertain. This CDR3 is 17 amino acids long. Deletions cut 2 bases from V and 5 bases from J, with 17 bases between. Germline lookup yields CDR1 SGHRS and CDR2 YFSETQ. Using reference TRBV5-1 and TRBJ2-6 for the parts outside the CDR3, the full variable domain is KAGVTQTPRYLIKTRGQQVTLSCSPISGHRSVSWYQQTPGQGLQFLFEYFSETQRNKGNFPGRFSGRQFSNSRSEMNVSTLELGDSALYLCASSFPRAERRANVLTFGAGSRLTVL.

This clonotype was recorded many times. The chain employs TRBV18 and TRBJ1-2; the match to TRBD1 covers 8 bases. The V and J ends lost 4 bases and 6 bases, in that order; junction bases with no gene match: 10. The CDR3 loop spans 15 amino acids. Looked up from germline, CDR1 is KGHSH and CDR2 is LQKENI. CDR3 protein: CASSQGTGGVHGYTF. The CDR3 nucleotides are TGTGCCAGCTCACAAGGGACAGGTGGGGTCCATGGCTACACCTTC. Full variable domain (rest looked up from reference TRBV18 and TRBJ1-2): NAGVMQNPRHLVRRRGQEARLRCSPMKGHSHVYWYRQLPEEGLKFMVYLQKENIIDESGMPKERFSAEFPKEGPSILRIQQVVRGDSAAYFCASSQGTGGVHGYTFGSGTRLTVV.

This clonotype was detected many times. The chain recombines TRBV20-1 with TRBJ2-2; 8 positions match TRBD1. The CDR3 is 14 residues long. The ends lost 6 bases at V and 2 bases at J; junction bases unmatched: 5. Germline values: CDR1 DFQATT, CDR2 SNEGSKA (reference sequence). This CDR3 is CSARDRINTGELFF. DNA for the CDR3: TGCAGTGCAAGGGACAGGATAAACACCGGGGAGCTGTTTTTT.

This clonotype has ten or more counts. The chain recombines TRBV6-7 with TRBJ2-6, with 7 positions matching TRBD2. TRBV6-7 is labeled an ORF, and its function is uncertain. The trim removed 5 bases at V and 2 bases at J, leaving 18 bases unmatched. The CDR3 extends over 20 amino acids. The DNA of the CDR3 is TGTGCCAGCAGTCGCCTCGTGGGGCGGGAGAATGGTGCTGGGGCCAACGTCCTGACTTTC. Its protein product is CASSRLVGRENGAGANVLTF.

The chain carries TRBV7-2 and TRBJ2-3; D not resolved. CDR1 is SGHTA and CDR2 is FQGNSA in the germline V gene. Trimming shortened V by 0 bases and J by 4 bases, and 5 bases separated the two germline ends. The length of the CDR3 is 13 residues. The CDR3 sequence is CASSLAGPDTQYF. The CDR3 nucleotides are TGTGCCAGCAGCTTAGCCGGCCCAGATACGCAGTATTTT. The full variable domain, completed using reference TRBV7-2 and TRBJ2-3, is GAGVSQSPSNKVTEKGKDVELRCDPISGHTALYWYRQSLGQGLEFLIYFQGNSAPDKSGLPSDRFSAERTGGSVSTLTIQRTQQEDSAVYLCASSLAGPDTQYFGPGTRLTVL.

This clonotype was recorded many times. This rearrangement joins TRBV12-3 or TRBV12-4 to TRBJ2-1; tentative D call: TRBD2 (6 bases). This CDR3 has 14 residues. Trimming removed 1 base from V and 6 bases from J, with 10 bases in between. DNA of the CDR3: TGTGCCAGCAGTTTAGAGCGGGCCGTCAATGAGCAGTTCTTC. This encodes CASSLERAVNEQFF.

The sample holds many counts of this clonotype. The chain recombines TRBV12-3 or TRBV12-4 with TRBJ2-7; D is undetermined. V was clipped by 4 bases and J by 0 bases, with 4 bases between them. This CDR3 has 12 residues. As DNA, the CDR3 is TGTGCCAGCAGTTACGGCTCCTACGAGCAGTACTTC. Translated: CASSYGSYEQYF.

This clonotype was detected ten times or more. This chain joins TRBV5-1 and TRBJ2-1; possibly TRBD2 for D (5 bases). CDR3 size: 14 residues. Germline V gene lookup returns CDR1 SGHRS and CDR2 YFSETQ. With 2 bases removed from V and 7 bases from J, the gap between germline ends came to 13 bases. CDR3 DNA: TGCGCCAGCAGCTTTCAGGTTAGCGCGAATGAGCAGTTCTTC. This gives the protein CASSFQVSANEQFF.